This TCR beta chain was sequenced in a study of shared clonotypes between healthy human individuals. The study's findings and limits: In a handful of donors, roughly 5.2% of naive CD4 clonotypes appeared in common.

Clones were read by immunoSEQ multiplex PCR, and TCRdb kept only the in-frame ones, dropping some. The sample carries 950,000 to 1,300,000 clones, about 75% recorded once. On this clone: Its antigen is not known.

V gave up 2 bases and J gave up 8 bases, with 7 bases separating them. The CDR3 consists of 12 residues. CDR1 and CDR2 (germline): SGDLS, YYNGEE. Sequencing was carried out using memory CD4+ T cells sorted from blood. Subset given: CD45RA-negative fraction. The receptor comes from a man between 18 and 35 years old in good health. This sequence joins TRBV9 and TRBJ2-2; a possible D gene is TRBD1 (5 bases). Here the CDR3 reads CASSVTGGELFF. CDR3 in DNA: TGTGCCAGCAGCGTCACAGGAGGGGAGCTGTTTTTT.